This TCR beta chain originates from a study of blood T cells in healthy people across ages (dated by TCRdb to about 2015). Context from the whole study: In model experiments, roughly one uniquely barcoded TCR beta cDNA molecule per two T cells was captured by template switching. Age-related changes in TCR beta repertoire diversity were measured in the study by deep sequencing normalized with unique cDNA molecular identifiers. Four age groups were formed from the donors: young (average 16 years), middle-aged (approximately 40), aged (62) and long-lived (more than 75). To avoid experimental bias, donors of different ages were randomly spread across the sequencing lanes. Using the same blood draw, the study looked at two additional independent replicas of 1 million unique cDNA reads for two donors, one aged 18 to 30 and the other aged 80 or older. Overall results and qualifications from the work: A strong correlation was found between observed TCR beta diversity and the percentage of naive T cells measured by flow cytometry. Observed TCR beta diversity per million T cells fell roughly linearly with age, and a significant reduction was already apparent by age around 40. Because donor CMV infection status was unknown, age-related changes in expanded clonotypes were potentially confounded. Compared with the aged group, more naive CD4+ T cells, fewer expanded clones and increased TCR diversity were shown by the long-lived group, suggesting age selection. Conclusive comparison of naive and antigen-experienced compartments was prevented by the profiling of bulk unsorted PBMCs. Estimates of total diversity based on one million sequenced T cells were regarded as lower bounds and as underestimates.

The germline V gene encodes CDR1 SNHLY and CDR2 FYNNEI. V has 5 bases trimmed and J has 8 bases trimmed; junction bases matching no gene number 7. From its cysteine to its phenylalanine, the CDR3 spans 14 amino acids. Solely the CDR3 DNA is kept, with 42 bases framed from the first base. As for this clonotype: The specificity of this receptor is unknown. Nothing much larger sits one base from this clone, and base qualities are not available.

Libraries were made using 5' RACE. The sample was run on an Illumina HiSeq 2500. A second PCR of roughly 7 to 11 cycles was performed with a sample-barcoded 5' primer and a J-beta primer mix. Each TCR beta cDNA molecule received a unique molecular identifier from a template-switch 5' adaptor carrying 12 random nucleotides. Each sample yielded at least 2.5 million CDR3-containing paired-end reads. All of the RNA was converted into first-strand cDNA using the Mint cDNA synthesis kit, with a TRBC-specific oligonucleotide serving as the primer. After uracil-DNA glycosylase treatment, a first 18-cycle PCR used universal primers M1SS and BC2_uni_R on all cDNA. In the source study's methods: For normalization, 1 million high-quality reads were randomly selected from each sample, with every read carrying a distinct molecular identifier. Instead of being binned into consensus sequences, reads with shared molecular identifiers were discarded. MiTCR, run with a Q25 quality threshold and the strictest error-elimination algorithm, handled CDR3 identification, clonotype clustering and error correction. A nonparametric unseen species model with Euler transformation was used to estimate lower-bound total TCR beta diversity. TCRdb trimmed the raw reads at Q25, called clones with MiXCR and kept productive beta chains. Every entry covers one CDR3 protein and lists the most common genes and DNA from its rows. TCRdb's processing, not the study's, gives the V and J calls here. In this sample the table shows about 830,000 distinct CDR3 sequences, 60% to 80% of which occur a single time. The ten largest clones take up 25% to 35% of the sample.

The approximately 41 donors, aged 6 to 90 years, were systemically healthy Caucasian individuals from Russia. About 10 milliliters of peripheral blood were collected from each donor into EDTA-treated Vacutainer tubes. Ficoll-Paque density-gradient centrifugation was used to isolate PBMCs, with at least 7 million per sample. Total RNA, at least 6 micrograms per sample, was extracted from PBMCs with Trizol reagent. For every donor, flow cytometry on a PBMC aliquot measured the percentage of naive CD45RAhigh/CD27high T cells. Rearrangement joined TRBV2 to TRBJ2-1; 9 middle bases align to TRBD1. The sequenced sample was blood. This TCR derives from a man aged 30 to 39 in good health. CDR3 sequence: CASSPTTGGDEQFF. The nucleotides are TGTGCCAGCAGTCCCACGACAGGGGGGGATGAGCAGTTCTTC.